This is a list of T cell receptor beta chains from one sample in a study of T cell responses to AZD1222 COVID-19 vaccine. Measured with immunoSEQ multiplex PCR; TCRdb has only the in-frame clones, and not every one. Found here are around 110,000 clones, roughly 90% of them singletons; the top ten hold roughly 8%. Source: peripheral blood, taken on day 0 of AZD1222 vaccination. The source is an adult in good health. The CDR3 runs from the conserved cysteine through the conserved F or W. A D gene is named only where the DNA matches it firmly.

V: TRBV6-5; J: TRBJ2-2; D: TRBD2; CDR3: CASSFRLAGGLGELFF
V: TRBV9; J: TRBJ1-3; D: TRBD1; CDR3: CASSEGGGTGRNTIYF
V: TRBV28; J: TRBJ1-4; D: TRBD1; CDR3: CASSFRGRGHEKLFF
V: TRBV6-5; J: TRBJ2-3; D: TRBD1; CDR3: CASSTIRGFTDTQYF
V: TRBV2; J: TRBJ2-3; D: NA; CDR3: CASRGTSSTDTQYF
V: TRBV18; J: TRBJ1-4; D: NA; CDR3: CASSPVFQGLANEKLFF
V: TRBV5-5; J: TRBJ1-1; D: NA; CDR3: CASSTGGYTEAFF
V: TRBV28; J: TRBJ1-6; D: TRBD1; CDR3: CASSMGTGGGSYNSPLHF
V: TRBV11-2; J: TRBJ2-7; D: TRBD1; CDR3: CASSPVNRQGHYEQYF
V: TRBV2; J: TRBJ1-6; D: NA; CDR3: CAIDEEGSYNSPLHF
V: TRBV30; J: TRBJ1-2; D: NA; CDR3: CAWSAGAAPYGYTF
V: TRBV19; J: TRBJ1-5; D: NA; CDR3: CASSYGDTNQPQHF
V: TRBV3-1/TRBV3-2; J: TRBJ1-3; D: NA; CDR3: CASSHYRDLSGNTIYF
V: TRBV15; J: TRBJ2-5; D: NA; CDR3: CATSRDGWGETQYF
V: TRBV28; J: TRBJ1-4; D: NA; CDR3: CASTSQQSNEKLFF
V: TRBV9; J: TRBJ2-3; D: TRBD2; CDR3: CASSVEGGLATDTQYF
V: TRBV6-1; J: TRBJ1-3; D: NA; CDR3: CASSETPGSGGNTIYF
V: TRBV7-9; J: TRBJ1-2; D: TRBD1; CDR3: CASSPSGGGGYTF
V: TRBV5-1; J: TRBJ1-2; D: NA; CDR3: CASSFDTNYGYTF
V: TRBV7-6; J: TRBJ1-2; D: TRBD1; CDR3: CASSLGGTGPNYGYTF
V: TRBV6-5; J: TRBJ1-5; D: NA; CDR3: CASNSGYNDNQPQHF
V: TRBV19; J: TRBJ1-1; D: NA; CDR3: CASIARGQLIMNTEAFF
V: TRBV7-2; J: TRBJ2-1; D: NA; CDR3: CASSLGVASNNEQFF
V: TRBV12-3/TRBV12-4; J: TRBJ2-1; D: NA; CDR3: CASGFGEQFF
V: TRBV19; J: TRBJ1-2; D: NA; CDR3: CASSVGSGVYGYTF
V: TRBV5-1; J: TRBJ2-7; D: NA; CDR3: CASSGRGASYEQYF
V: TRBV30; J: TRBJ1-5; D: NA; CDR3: CAWSTRQDGWGNQPQHF
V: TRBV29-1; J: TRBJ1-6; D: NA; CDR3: CSVETSPYSPLHF
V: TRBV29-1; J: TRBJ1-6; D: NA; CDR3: CSAGDGSPLHF
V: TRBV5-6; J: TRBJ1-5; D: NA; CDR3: CASSLAGSYSNQPQHF
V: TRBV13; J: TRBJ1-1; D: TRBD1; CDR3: CATLTTGTENTEAFF
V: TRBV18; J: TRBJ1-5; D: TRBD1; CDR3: CASSPTATGTAYSNQPQHF
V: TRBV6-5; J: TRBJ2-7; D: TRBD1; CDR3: CASSIGTGPYEQYF
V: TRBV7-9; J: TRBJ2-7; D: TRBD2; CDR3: CASSLAGAPYEQYF
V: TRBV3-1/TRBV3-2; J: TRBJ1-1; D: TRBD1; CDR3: CASSLRTGERGTEAFF
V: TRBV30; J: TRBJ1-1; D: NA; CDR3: CAWSLSVGREAFF
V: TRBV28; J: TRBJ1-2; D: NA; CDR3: CASSLNYGYTF
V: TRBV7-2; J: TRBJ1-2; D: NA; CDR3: CASSLEPERSRGYTF
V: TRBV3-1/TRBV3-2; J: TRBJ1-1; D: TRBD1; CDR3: CASTGGFRNTEAFF
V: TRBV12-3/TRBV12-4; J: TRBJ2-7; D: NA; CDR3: CASSPGSEQYF
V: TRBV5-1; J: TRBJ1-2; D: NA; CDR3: CASRHDSYGYTF
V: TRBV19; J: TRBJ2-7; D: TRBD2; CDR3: CASSTSVGSYEQYF
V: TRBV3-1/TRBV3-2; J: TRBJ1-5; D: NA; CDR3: CASSQGGNQPQHF
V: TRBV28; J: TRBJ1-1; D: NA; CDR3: CASRAPTVMNTEAFF
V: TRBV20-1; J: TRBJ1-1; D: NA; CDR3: CSAPWEAEAFF
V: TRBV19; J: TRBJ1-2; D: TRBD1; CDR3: CASTTTGGPLYGYTF
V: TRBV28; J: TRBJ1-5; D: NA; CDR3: CATTPGALAQPQHF
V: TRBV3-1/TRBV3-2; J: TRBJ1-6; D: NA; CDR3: CASSQAVEYNSPLHF
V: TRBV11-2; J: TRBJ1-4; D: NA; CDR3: CASTVREGKLFF
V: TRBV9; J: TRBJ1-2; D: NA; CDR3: CASSVVGAYGYTF
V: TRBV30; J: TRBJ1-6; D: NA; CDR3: CAWEILAGRNSPLHF
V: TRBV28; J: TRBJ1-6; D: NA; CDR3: CASSLGREGNSPLHF
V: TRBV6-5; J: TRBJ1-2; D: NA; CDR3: CASCQGPANYGYTF
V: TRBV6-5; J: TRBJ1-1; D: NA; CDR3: CASRSGPRFSSFF